These 28 T cell receptor beta chains were all obtained from the same sample, sequenced in a study of blood T cell repertoires in COVID-19 (dated by TCRdb to the early 2020s). Library preparation employed the immunoSEQ multiplex PCR assay. The immuneACCESS repertoire file appears here via TCRdb, limited to in-frame rearrangements. These files lack a portion of the clones; in checked studies, under half of the deficit traces to unresolved V genes, and the cause of the others is not known. This sample has about 360,000 clones in its table, and approximately 86% of those were observed once. Around 3% of the sample is in the top ten clones. What was sequenced was peripheral blood. All receptors derive from a human donor in a cohort sampled during active COVID-19.

The gene calls are TRBV6-2 or TRBV6-3 and TRBJ2-7, with D possibly TRBD1 on 6 matching bases. The CDR3 has 14 amino acids. The germline V gene has CDR1 MNHEY and CDR2 SVGEGT. V lost 5 bases and J 4 bases, leaving 15 bases between the germline ends. CDR3 amino acids: CASSTNRVGYEQYF. In nucleotides, the CDR3 is TGTGCCAGCAGTACCAACAGGGTAGGGTACGAGCAGTACTTC.

The J gene is TRBJ1-5, the V gene TRBV27; D unclear. V gave up 3 bases and J gave up 5 bases, with 8 bases separating them. The CDR3 is 13 residues long. CDR1 MNHEY and CDR2 SMNVEV come from the germline V gene (reference sequence). The CDR3 sequence is CASSFQVDQPQHF. In nucleotides, the CDR3 is TGTGCCAGCAGTTTCCAAGTAGATCAGCCCCAGCATTTT.

This clone was detected once. The chain employs TRBV10-2 and TRBJ2-4; 7 bases fit TRBD2. The CDR3 runs 16 residues. With V trimmed by 3 bases and J by 9 bases, 14 bases remained unmatched. In germline, CDR1 is WSHSY, CDR2 SAAADI. The CDR3 sequence: CASSDRLRERFGIQYF. DNA of the CDR3: TGCGCCAGCAGTGATCGGTTGCGGGAGCGGTTTGGCATTCAGTACTTC.

This clone was observed once. The chain couples TRBV3-1 (or the pseudogene TRBV3-2) to TRBJ2-2; D might be TRBD1 (6 bases). Trimming removed 4 bases from V and 6 bases from J, with 9 bases in between. Germline V gene data show CDR1 as LGHDT and CDR2 as YNNKEL (reference sequence). The CDR3 has 13 amino acids. DNA of the CDR3: TGTGCCAGCAGCCTTGGACAGCCCGGGGAGCTGTTTTTT. It encodes CASSLGQPGELFF.

The chain links TRBV4-1 to TRBJ2-5; 9 bases are a match to TRBD1. The CDR3 covers 17 residues. V lost 3 bases to trimming and J lost 2 bases; unmatched junction nucleotides: 10. Germline CDR1 MGHRA, CDR2 YSYEKL. CDR3 coding DNA: TGCGCCAGCAGCCACCCGGGACAGGGTCCTCGGCAAGAGACCCAGTACTTC. Translating it yields CASSHPGQGPRQETQYF.

CDR3 region: CASSPERILSGNTIYF. As DNA, the CDR3 is TGTGCCAGCAGCCCCGAGAGGATACTCTCTGGAAACACCATATATTTT. The genes are TRBV11-2 and TRBJ1-3, with unresolved D. The CDR3 is made up of 16 amino acids. V shed 5 bases and J shed 0 bases, with 14 bases lying between them. Germline CDR1 reads SGHAT; CDR2 reads FQNNGV.

The chain recombines TRBV28 with TRBJ2-7; 8 bases line up with TRBD2. Germline-derived CDR1 and CDR2 are MDHEN and SYDVKM. V trimming: 2 bases; J trimming: 0 bases; junction bases outside the gene matches: 6. The CDR3 spans 16 residues. Here the CDR3 reads CASSLTPSGSSYEQYF. In DNA, the CDR3 is TGTGCCAGCAGTTTAACCCCCAGCGGGAGCTCCTACGAGCAGTACTTC. Full variable domain (rest looked up from reference TRBV28 and TRBJ2-7): DVKVTQSSRYLVKRTGEKVFLECVQDMDHENMFWYRQDPGLGLRLIYFSYDVKMKEKGDIPEGYSVSREKKERFSLILESASTNQTSMYLCASSLTPSGSSYEQYFGPGTRLTVT.

This clone was detected once. The V gene is TRBV5-1, the J gene TRBJ2-1, with a possible D match to TRBD2 (6 bases). The CDR3 totals 16 residues. CDR1 and CDR2 (germline): SGHRS, YFSETQ. The V end was cut by 0 bases, the J end by 1 base, with 11 bases between. DNA of the CDR3: TGCGCCAGCAGCTTGGGGTACGGGAGTTCCTACAATGAGCAGTTCTTC. The encoded protein is CASSLGYGSSYNEQFF.

The chain couples TRBV2 to TRBJ1-5; D remains ambiguous. Germline-derived CDR1 and CDR2 are SNHLY and FYNNEI. V lost 3 bases and J lost 1, with 13 bases in between. This CDR3 is 16 amino acids long. CDR3: CASSESRPLSNQPQHF. The DNA for the CDR3 is TGTGCCAGCAGTGAGTCCAGGCCGCTAAGCAATCAGCCCCAGCATTTT.

V gene TRBV5-3 combines with J gene TRBJ1-1; 9 bases align to TRBD1. TRBV5-3 is placed among ORFs of uncertain function. The V segment lost 3 bases and the J segment 7 bases; nucleotides outside the gene matches: 10. There are 15 residues in the CDR3. CDR3 in DNA: TGTGCCAGAAGCTGTCGACAGGGGGGAAATATTGAAGCTTTCTTT. Translation gives CARSCRQGGNIEAFF.

The genes are TRBV27 and TRBJ1-2; D remains unclear. The V and J ends lost 2 bases and 2 bases respectively, with 6 bases between them. Germline loops: CDR1 MNHEY, CDR2 SMNVEV (reference sequence). The CDR3 has 13 residues. Written as DNA, the CDR3 is TGTGCCAGCAGTTTAGGGCAAAACTATGGCTACACCTTC. Translating gives CASSLGQNYGYTF.

The chain couples TRBV19 to TRBJ1-1, with 9 bases that match TRBD1. The CDR3 is made up of 13 amino acids. Germline V gene sequence: CDR1 LNHDA, CDR2 SQIVND (reference sequence). J was trimmed by 1 base and V by 8 bases; bases with no gene match: 2. CDR3 nucleotides: TGTGCCAGTGGGACAGGGTCGAACACTGAAGCTTTCTTT. Its protein is CASGTGSNTEAFF. The full variable domain, in which reference TRBV19 and TRBJ1-1 provide the parts outside the CDR3, is DGGITQSPKYLFRKEGQNVTLSCEQNLNHDAMYWYRQDPGQGLRLIYYSQIVNDFQKGDIAEGYSVSREKKESFPLTVTSAQKNPTAFYLCASGTGSNTEAFFGQGTRLTVV.

The rearrangement joins TRBV20-1 to TRBJ2-7; TRBD2 matches 9 bases. Trimming removed 3 bases from V and 6 bases from J; junction bases left unmatched: 9. The germline V gene encodes CDR1 DFQATT and CDR2 SNEGSKA (reference sequence). This CDR3 is 14 amino acids long. The CDR3 region has the DNA TGCAGTGCTAGTTCTCTAGCGGGAAGAGGCGAGCAGTACTTC. This gives the protein CSASSLAGRGEQYF.

The genes are TRBV19 and TRBJ1-2; the D gene is possibly TRBD1 (5 bases). Trimming removed 7 bases at V and 4 bases at J, with 16 bases between. Germline lookup yields CDR1 LNHDA and CDR2 SQIVND (reference sequence). The CDR3 totals 14 residues. CDR3 DNA sequence: TGTGCCAGTACCCTACCGGGGGTAGGCTATGGCTACACCTTC. Translation gives CASTLPGVGYGYTF.

The V gene is TRBV7-9, the J gene TRBJ2-3; 10 bases agree with TRBD2. CDR1 SEHNR and CDR2 FQNEAQ come from the germline V gene (reference sequence). The CDR3 is made up of 16 amino acids. Germline trimming cut 5 bases from V and 6 bases from J; bases unmatched to any gene: 11. The CDR3: CASSSGLAVAGDTQYF. In DNA, the CDR3 is TGTGCCAGCAGCAGTGGACTAGCGGTAGCGGGGGATACGCAGTATTTT.

V gene TRBV6-2 or TRBV6-3 combines with J gene TRBJ1-4, with D unclear. This CDR3 is built from 14 residues. Per the germline V gene, CDR1 is MNHEY and CDR2 is SVGEGT. With 5 bases removed from V and 2 bases from J, the gap between germline ends came to 9 bases. CDR3 sequence reads: CASSTETTNEKLFF. CDR3 coding DNA: TGTGCCAGCAGTACTGAAACGACTAATGAAAAACTGTTTTTT.

DNA for the CDR3: TGTGCCAGCAGACCCGATAGGGGCACTGAAGCTTTCTTT. Translated: CASRPDRGTEAFF. The chain joins TRBV6-5 to TRBJ1-1, with D maybe TRBD1 (5 bases). The CDR3 runs 13 residues. Germline loops: CDR1 MNHEY, CDR2 SVGAGI. V lost 6 bases and J lost 4, with 12 bases in between.

V usage is TRBV3-1 (or the pseudogene TRBV3-2) and J usage is TRBJ1-3; no clear D gene. The CDR3 runs 14 residues. Trimming removed 1 base from V and 2 bases from J, with 6 bases in between. Per germline, CDR1 LGHDT and CDR2 YNNKEL (reference sequence). CDR3 sequence reads: CASSQGSTGNTIYF. The CDR3 nucleotides are TGTGCCAGCAGCCAAGGGTCTACTGGAAACACCATATATTTT.

The chain carries TRBV27 and TRBJ2-1; 7 positions match TRBD2. Losses at the gene ends were 4 bases for V and 1 base for J; bases not matched to a gene: 16. The CDR3 extends over 19 amino acids. Germline CDR1 and CDR2: MNHEY and SMNVEV (reference sequence). This chain's CDR3 is CASSYLAGGRGSSYNEQFF. DNA for the CDR3: TGTGCCAGCAGTTATTTGGCGGGCGGGAGAGGGTCTTCCTACAATGAGCAGTTCTTC.

The V call is TRBV24-1, the J call TRBJ2-5; unclear D gene. In germline, CDR1 is KGHDR, CDR2 SFDVKD. V was clipped by 5 bases and J by 1 base, with 7 bases between them. The CDR3 length is 13 residues. The CDR3 region has the DNA TGTGCCACCAGTGTCGGAGCCCAAGAGACCCAGTACTTC. Translation gives CATSVGAQETQYF.

The V and J genes are TRBV10-3 and TRBJ1-1; D is unresolved. The CDR3 contains 13 residues. V lost 2 bases and J 2 bases, leaving 6 bases between the germline ends. The V gene's germline CDR1 is ENHRY and CDR2 SYGVKD. The CDR3 bases are TGTGCCATCAGTGAGCTAGCCAACACTGAAGCTTTCTTT. Translated, it gives CAISELANTEAFF.

This clone was seen only once. This chain uses TRBV6-5 with TRBJ2-7, with a tentative D call TRBD2 (6 bases). Germline CDR1 is MNHEY and CDR2 is SVGAGI. The CDR3 totals 13 residues. V lost 4 bases and J 2 bases, leaving 9 bases between the germline ends. DNA for the CDR3: TGTGCCAGCAGTTCCCCGGGGGCCTACGAGCAGTACTTC. Translation gives CASSSPGAYEQYF.

The chain combines TRBV4-2 with TRBJ2-1, with a weak D call TRBD1 (5 bases). V lost 8 bases and J lost 8, with 13 bases in between. This CDR3 region has 12 residues. CDR1 and CDR2 (germline): LGHNA, YNFKEQ. CDR3 in DNA: TGTGCCAGCCGATGGGGCTTCGATGAGCAGTTCTTC. It specifies CASRWGFDEQFF.

Remarks on this clone: Other DNA sequences within the sample encode an identical CDR3. The chain is built from TRBV5-1 and TRBJ2-3; TRBD2 matches 11 bases. The ends lost 2 bases at V and 3 bases at J; junction bases unmatched: 2. Looked up from germline, CDR1 is SGHRS and CDR2 is YFSETQ. The CDR3 runs to 15 residues. The DNA for the CDR3 is TGCGCCAGCAGCTTAACTAGCGGGAGAACAGATACGCAGTATTTT. This gives the protein CASSLTSGRTDTQYF.

This chain links TRBV11-2 with TRBJ1-6; perhaps TRBD1 as D (5 bases). Trimming took off 5 bases at V and 7 bases at J, with 6 bases between the two ends. From germline, CDR1 is SGHAT and CDR2 FQNNGV. The CDR3 covers 12 residues. The CDR3 protein is CASSRGNSPLHF. Written as DNA, the CDR3 is TGTGCCAGCAGCCGGGGGAATTCACCCCTCCACTTT. The full variable domain, with the rest looked up from reference TRBV11-2 and TRBJ1-6, is EAGVAQSPRYKIIEKRQSVAFWCNPISGHATLYWYQQILGQGPKLLIQFQNNGVVDDSQLPKDRFSAERLKGVDSTLKIQPAKLEDSAVYLCASSRGNSPLHFGNGTRLTVT.

The CDR3, as DNA: TGTGCCAGCAGCAATGGAGCGGGTCCCAATGGCTACACCTTC. Residues: CASSNGAGPNGYTF. The chain employs TRBV5-7 and TRBJ1-2, with no clear D. TRBV5-7 is flagged as an ORF with uncertain function. Trimming left V 4 bases short and J 6 bases short, with 16 bases between. This CDR3 region has 14 residues.

The V call is TRBV5-4, the J call TRBJ1-6; a possible D gene is TRBD1 (6 bases). In germline, CDR1 is SGHNT, CDR2 YYREEE (reference sequence). The CDR3 extends over 14 amino acids. Trimming stripped 0 bases from V and 9 bases from J, with 10 bases between. This CDR3 is CASSLDRASSPLHF. The CDR3 nucleotides are TGTGCCAGCAGCTTGGACAGGGCGAGTTCACCCCTCCACTTT.

The gene calls are TRBV2 and TRBJ1-6, with D unclear. V was cut by 7 bases and J by 9 bases, with 13 bases left in between. Germline CDR1 and CDR2: SNHLY and FYNNEI. The CDR3 consists of 13 residues. As DNA, the CDR3 is TGTGCCAGCACCCGGGTGGGTGGTTCACCCCTCCACTTT. Translation gives CASTRVGGSPLHF.